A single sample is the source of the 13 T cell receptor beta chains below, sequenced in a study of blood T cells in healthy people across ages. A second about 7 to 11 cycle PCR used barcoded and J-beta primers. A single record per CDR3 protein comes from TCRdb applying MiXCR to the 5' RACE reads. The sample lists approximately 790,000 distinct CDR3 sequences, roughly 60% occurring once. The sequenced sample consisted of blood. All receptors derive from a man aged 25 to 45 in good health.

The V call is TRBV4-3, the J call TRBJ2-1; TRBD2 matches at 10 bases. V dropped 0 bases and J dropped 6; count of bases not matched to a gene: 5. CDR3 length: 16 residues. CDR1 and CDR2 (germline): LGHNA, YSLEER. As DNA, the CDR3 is TGCGCCAGCAGCCAAGAGCAGCGGGGGGGCCTCAATGAGCAGTTCTTC. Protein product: CASSQEQRGGLNEQFF.

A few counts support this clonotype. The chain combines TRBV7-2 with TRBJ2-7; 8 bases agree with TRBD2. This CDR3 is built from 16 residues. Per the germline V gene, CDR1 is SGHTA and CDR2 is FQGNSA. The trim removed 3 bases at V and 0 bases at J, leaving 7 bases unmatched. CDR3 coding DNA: TGTGCCAGCAGCTTCCCGAGGCGGGGGGCCTCCTACGAGCAGTACTTC. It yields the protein CASSFPRRGASYEQYF.

CDR3 DNA: TGTGCCAGCAGCGTAGCCCTGGGACAGATGCAAGAGACCCAGTACTTC. Its protein product is CASSVALGQMQETQYF. The V call is TRBV9, the J call TRBJ2-5, with 7 bases that match TRBD1. The CDR3 runs 16 residues. Trimming cost V 0 bases and J 2 bases; bases outside gene matches: 7. Germline values: CDR1 SGDLS, CDR2 YYNGEE. Full variable domain (outside the CDR3, taken from reference TRBV9 and TRBJ2-5): DSGVTQTPKHLITATGQRVTLRCSPRSGDLSVYWYQQSLDQGLQFLIQYYNGEERAKGNILERFSAQQFPDLHSELNLSSLELGDSALYFCASSVALGQMQETQYFGPGTRLLVL.

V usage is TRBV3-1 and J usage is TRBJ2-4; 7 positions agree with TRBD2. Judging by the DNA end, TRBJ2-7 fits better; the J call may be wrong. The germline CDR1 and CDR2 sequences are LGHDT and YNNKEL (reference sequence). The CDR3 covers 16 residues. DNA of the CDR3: TGTGCCAGCATCAAACCCGGGGGGAGTAACCCCTACGAGCAGTACTTC. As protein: CASIKPGGSNPYEQYF.

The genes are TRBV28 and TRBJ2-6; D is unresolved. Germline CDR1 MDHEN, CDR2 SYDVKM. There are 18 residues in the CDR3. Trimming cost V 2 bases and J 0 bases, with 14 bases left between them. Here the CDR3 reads CASSLVGSPSSGANVLTF. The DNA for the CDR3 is TGTGCCAGCAGTTTAGTGGGATCCCCGAGCTCTGGGGCCAACGTCCTGACTTTC.

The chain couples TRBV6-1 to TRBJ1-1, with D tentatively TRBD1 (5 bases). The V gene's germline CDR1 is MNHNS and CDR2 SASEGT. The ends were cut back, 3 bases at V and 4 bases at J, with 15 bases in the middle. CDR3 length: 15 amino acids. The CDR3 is CASSDHSGGITEAFF. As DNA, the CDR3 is TGTGCCAGCAGTGATCACAGTGGGGGTATCACTGAAGCTTTCTTT.

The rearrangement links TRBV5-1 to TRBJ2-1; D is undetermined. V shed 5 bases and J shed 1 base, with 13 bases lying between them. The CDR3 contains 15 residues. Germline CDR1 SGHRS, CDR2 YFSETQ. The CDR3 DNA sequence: TGCGCCAGCAGGGTTTCCGCAGTATCCTACAATGAGCAGTTCTTC. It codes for CASRVSAVSYNEQFF.

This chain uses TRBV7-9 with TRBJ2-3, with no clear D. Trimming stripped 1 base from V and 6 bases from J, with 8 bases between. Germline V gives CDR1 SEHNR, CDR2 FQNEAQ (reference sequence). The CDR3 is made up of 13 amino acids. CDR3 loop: CASSLGQRDTQYF. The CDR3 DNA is TGTGCCAGCAGCTTAGGTCAACGGGATACGCAGTATTTT.

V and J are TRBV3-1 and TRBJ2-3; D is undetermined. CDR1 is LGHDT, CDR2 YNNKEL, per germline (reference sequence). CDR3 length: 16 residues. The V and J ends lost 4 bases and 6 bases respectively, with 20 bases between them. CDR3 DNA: TGTGCCAGCAGCCGAGCGATTCTCGGGCACACCGATACGCAGTATTTT. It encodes CASSRAILGHTDTQYF.

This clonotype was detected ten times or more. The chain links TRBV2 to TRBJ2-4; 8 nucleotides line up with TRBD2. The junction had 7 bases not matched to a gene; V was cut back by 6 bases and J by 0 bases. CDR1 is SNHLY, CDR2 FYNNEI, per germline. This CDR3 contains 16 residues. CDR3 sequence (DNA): TGTGCCAGCAGCGGCTTACTAGCGGAAGCCAAAAACATTCAGTACTTC. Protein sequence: CASSGLLAEAKNIQYF.

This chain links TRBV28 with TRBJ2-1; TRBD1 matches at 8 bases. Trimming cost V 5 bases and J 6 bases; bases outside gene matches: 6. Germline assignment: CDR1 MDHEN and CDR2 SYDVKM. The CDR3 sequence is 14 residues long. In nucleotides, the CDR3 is TGTGCCAGCAGTCCCCCGACAGGGGCCAATGAGCAGTTCTTC. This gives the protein CASSPPTGANEQFF.

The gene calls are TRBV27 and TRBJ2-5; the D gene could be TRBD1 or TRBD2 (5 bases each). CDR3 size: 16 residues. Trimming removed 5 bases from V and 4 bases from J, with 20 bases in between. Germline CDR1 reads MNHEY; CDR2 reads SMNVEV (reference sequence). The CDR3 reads CASSPQNGAKRETQYF. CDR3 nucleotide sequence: TGTGCCAGCAGTCCCCAAAACGGGGCGAAACGAGAGACCCAGTACTTC.

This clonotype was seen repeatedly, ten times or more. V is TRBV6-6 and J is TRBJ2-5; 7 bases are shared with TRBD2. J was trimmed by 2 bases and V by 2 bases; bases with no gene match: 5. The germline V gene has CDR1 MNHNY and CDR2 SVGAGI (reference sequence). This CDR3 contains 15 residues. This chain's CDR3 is CASSYTGGRQETQYF. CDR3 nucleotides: TGTGCCAGCAGTTACACGGGGGGTAGGCAAGAGACCCAGTACTTC.